This T cell receptor (beta chain) was sequenced for a study of naive CD8 T cells in extremely preterm neonates (dated by TCRdb to about 2017). About the full investigation: The adult participants' age range is given as 25-50 years in the abstract but as 20-50 years in the methods. Sorted naive CD8+ T cells from four age groups (extremely preterm neonates, term neonates, young children and adults) were used in the study to compare TCRbeta CDR3 repertoires. On the study overall, not on this receptor specifically: Preterm neonates showed significantly lower iChao1 richness than every other age group (p < 0.05) along with an even clone distribution, indicating a less rich repertoire. A larger fraction of CDR3 nucleotide sequences was shared among preterm neonates (approximately 2.7%) than among term neonates (roughly 0.4%), young children (roughly 0.03%) and adults (around 0.01%). Compared with the older groups, preterm CDR3s were shorter and closer to germline, carrying fewer N additions and showing less junctional trimming. Prospective longitudinal studies of preterm and term neonates were called for by the authors so that T cell development could be tracked within individuals. Among the limitations the authors pointed out were a small sample size and productive template counts that varied across preterm samples.

TCRbeta CDR3 regions were amplified from genomic DNA by a two-step, bias-controlled multiplex PCR. The multiplex PCR included primers specific for each TRBV and TRBJ gene segment. TCRbeta repertoire data were generated with the immunoSEQ Assay. The authors' analysis ran thus. To merge closely related sequences, reads went through filtering and clustering using a relative-frequency ratio and a modified nearest-neighbor algorithm. V, D and J gene assignments for CDR3 sequences followed IMGT annotation. Template counts were corrected for PCR amplification bias and quantified by comparison with synthetic TCR CDR3 analog sequences. Only unique productive sequences, that is, in-frame CDR3 sequences lacking stop codons, were included in the analyses. The immunoSEQ Analyzer software was used to calculate iChao1 richness and clonality, with clonality defined as 1 minus Pielou's evenness. Depending on the Shapiro-Wilk normality results, either Student's t-test or a non-parametric test was run in JMP for statistical testing. TCRdb carries this immuneACCESS record with in-frame sequences only. Its versions omit some clonotypes, under half of them owing to an unresolved V gene in the studies checked, with the rest unexplained. V and J calls and clone size are given by that table; D and trimming were obtained from the DNA. The sample records about 5,900 clones, just under 98% of which are singletons. The top ten hold about 1.2% of the sample.

Peripheral blood was donated by five healthy children aged about 16-56 months undergoing elective routine surgery and by five healthy nonsmoking adults. A FACSAria III cell sorter was used to sort live, Annexin V-negative naive CD8+ T cells (CD3+CD8+CD45RA+CCR7+). Each sample yielded between roughly 17,000 and 110,000 sorted naive CD8+ T cells. Mononuclear cells were isolated from diluted blood by Ficoll-Paque density gradient centrifugation. Mononuclear cells were cryopreserved in about 10% DMSO with approximately 90% FBS and stored long term at -150°C before sorting. Annexin V and antibodies against CD3, CD8, CCR7 and CD45RA were used to stain the thawed cells. Genomic DNA was extracted from snap-frozen sorted cell pellets with the DNeasy Blood and Tissue Kit. CDR3 length: 15 amino acids, cysteine to phenylalanine. The entry retains the CDR3 DNA only, 45 bases that are in frame from base 1. The trim is 6 bases for V and 7 bases for J, with a gap of 21 bases between the germline ends. CDR1 SEHNR and CDR2 FQNEAQ were looked up in the germline V gene (reference sequence).

Concerning this clone itself: What this receptor recognizes is not known. No much larger clonotype is one base removed from it; base qualities were not supplied.

Material for sequencing was naive CD8+ T cells from blood. The receptor comes from a human donor in good health. The V and J genes are TRBV7-9 and TRBJ1-1; the best D guess is TRBD1, with 6 bases matching. The CDR3 here reads CASRETQGWESEAFF. The nucleotide sequence is given as TGTGCCAGCAGGGAAACGCAGGGGTGGGAGAGTGAAGCTTTCTTT.